Presented here are 20 T cell receptor beta chains from one specimen sequenced in a study of vaccination and CD4 T cells after COVID-19. The Oncomine TCR Beta short-read assay sequenced DNA from cultured CD4+ T cells. TCRdb re-analysed the PCR reads in MiXCR, keeping a single row per CDR3 protein. The data contain about 20,000 distinct CDR3 sequences, around 52% of them singletons. Stated treatment: roughly 10-day PBMC culture with coronavirus spike peptide pools or control peptides (ViraFEST assay). No cognate antigen is known for these TCRs. Material: CD4+ T cells from blood, cultured in vitro. The receptors come from a human donor who had recovered from COVID-19.

This chain connects TRBV12-3 or TRBV12-4 to TRBJ1-1; D perhaps matches TRBD1 (5 bases). The CDR3 consists of 15 residues. Between the trimmed V and J ends, which lost 5 bases and 1 base, there was a span of 14 bases. CDR3 bases: TGTGCCAGCAGTCCAGCGGGACGGAGGAACACTGAAGCTTTCTTT. Translation gives CASSPAGRRNTEAFF.

The V gene is TRBV18, the J gene TRBJ2-3; TRBD2 agrees at 10 bases. Trimming removed 3 bases from V and 10 bases from J; junction bases left unmatched: 10. Germline CDR1 and CDR2: KGHSH and LQKENI. The CDR3 is 15 residues long. The CDR3 here is CASSPQREGPRAQYF. CDR3 nucleotides: TGTGCCAGCTCACCTCAGCGGGAGGGCCCTCGAGCGCAGTATTTT.

The table lists this clonotype with a few counts. V is TRBV24-1 and J is TRBJ1-5; D unclear. The germline V gene encodes CDR1 KGHDR and CDR2 SFDVKD. The ends were cut back, 4 bases at V and 1 base at J, with 13 bases in the middle. The CDR3 has 16 residues. The CDR3 reads CATSEKVPLSNQPQHF. CDR3 bases: TGTGCCACCAGTGAGAAAGTTCCATTGAGCAATCAGCCCCAGCATTTT.

This clonotype was picked up a small number of times. The CDR3: CASSLSHRGGSNQPQHF. Here the CDR3 DNA reads TGTGCCAGCAGTTTATCGCACAGGGGGGGAAGCAATCAGCCCCAGCATTTT. This chain links TRBV27 with TRBJ1-5; 8 nucleotides agree with TRBD1. This CDR3 comprises 17 residues. Germline CDR1 and CDR2: MNHEY and SMNVEV (reference sequence). Trimming cost V 0 bases and J 1 base; bases outside gene matches: 5.

The J gene is TRBJ2-3, the V gene TRBV7-6; unclear D gene. Germline V lookup: CDR1 SGHVS, CDR2 FNYEAQ. This CDR3 is built from 13 residues. V lost 3 bases to trimming and J lost 4 bases, with 8 bases between them. As DNA, the CDR3 is TGTGCCAGCAGCTTCCTCCGGGCAGATACGCAGTATTTT. This gives the protein CASSFLRADTQYF.

V usage is TRBV6-5 and J usage is TRBJ2-1, with a possible D match to TRBD2 (7 bases). Germline-derived CDR1 and CDR2 are MNHEY and SVGAGI. There are 16 residues in the CDR3. Trimming took off 0 bases at V and 10 bases at J, with 19 bases between the two ends. In DNA form, the CDR3 reads TGTGCCAGCAGTTACTCGAGGGGGGGCCTGGGAGGAGAGCAGTTCTTC. It is translated as CASSYSRGGLGGEQFF.

V usage is TRBV5-4 and J usage is TRBJ2-5; D ambiguous. V lost 0 bases, J lost 3 bases, and 0 bases lay in between. CDR1 and CDR2 from the germline V gene are SGHNT and YYREEE (reference sequence). The CDR3 contains 11 residues. The CDR3, as DNA: TGTGCCAGCAGCTTGGAAGAGACCCAGTACTTC. It specifies CASSLEETQYF.

This chain uses TRBV6-5 with TRBJ1-2; 7 bases map to TRBD1. The CDR3 has 13 amino acids. Germline V lookup: CDR1 MNHEY, CDR2 SVGAGI. The ends lost 4 bases at V and 3 bases at J; junction bases unmatched: 2. The CDR3 loop is CASSLTGHYGYTF. In nucleotides, the CDR3 is TGTGCCAGCAGTTTGACAGGGCACTATGGCTACACCTTC.

This clonotype occurred a few times. The chain uses TRBV10-3 and TRBJ1-2; TRBD1 matches 8 bases. The CDR3 is 14 amino acids. J was trimmed by 2 bases and V by 4 bases; bases with no gene match: 3. Germline V gives CDR1 ENHRY, CDR2 SYGVKD. DNA of the CDR3: TGTGCCATCAGTGTGGGACAGGACAACTATGGCTACACCTTC. It encodes CAISVGQDNYGYTF.

This chain uses TRBV6-2 or TRBV6-3 with TRBJ2-7, with D perhaps TRBD2 (6 bases). V lost 6 bases and J 3 bases, leaving 15 bases between the germline ends. In germline, CDR1 is MNHEY, CDR2 SVGEGT. This CDR3 has 14 amino acids. CDR3 sequence: CASSPSFSGYEQYF. The CDR3 bases are TGTGCCAGCAGCCCGTCTTTTAGCGGCTACGAGCAGTACTTC.

The rearrangement uses TRBV20-1 and TRBJ1-5; D not resolved. The CDR3 length is 13 residues. Germline loops: CDR1 DFQATT, CDR2 SNEGSKA (reference sequence). V dropped 2 bases and J dropped 2 bases, with 7 bases sitting between them. The CDR3 loop reads CSARYGGNQPQHF. Written as DNA, the CDR3 is TGCAGTGCTAGATATGGTGGCAATCAGCCCCAGCATTTT.

This clonotype was observed a few times. J is TRBJ2-5 and V is TRBV6-1; TRBD1 is a possible D gene (7 bases). Trimming left V 7 bases short and J 5 bases short, with 14 bases between. CDR1 is MNHNS and CDR2 is SASEGT in the germline V gene. The CDR3 has 13 amino acids. DNA for the CDR3: TGTGCCAGCAATACAGGGGCGGGGGAGACCCAGTACTTC. Protein sequence: CASNTGAGETQYF.

The V gene is TRBV11-2, the J gene TRBJ1-1; 7 bases are a match to TRBD1. This CDR3 comprises 13 residues. Germline assignment: CDR1 SGHAT and CDR2 FQNNGV. V shed 7 bases, J shed 3 bases, and the junction held 5 bases outside the gene matches. Written as DNA, the CDR3 is TGTGCCAGCACCCGCAGGGGGGACACTGAAGCTTTCTTT. Translated: CASTRRGDTEAFF.

The rearrangement links TRBV6-5 to TRBJ1-2; D gene uncertain. The CDR3 loop spans 15 amino acids. Deletions cut 2 bases from V and 4 bases from J, with 14 bases between. Germline CDR1 reads MNHEY; CDR2 reads SVGAGI. CDR3 sequence: CASSYQTAGSYGYTF. CDR3 bases: TGTGCCAGCAGTTACCAGACCGCGGGGTCCTATGGCTACACCTTC.

The V call is TRBV11-3, the J call TRBJ1-2; D not resolved. CDR3 length: 13 amino acids. Germline lookup yields CDR1 SGHNT and CDR2 YENEEA. V shed 4 bases and J shed 4 bases, with 10 bases lying between them. The CDR3: CASSSPRTYGYTF. The CDR3, as DNA: TGTGCCAGCAGCTCACCGAGGACCTATGGCTACACCTTC.

The chain carries TRBV27 and TRBJ2-7, with 8 nucleotides matching TRBD2. CDR1 is MNHEY and CDR2 is SMNVEV in the germline V gene (reference sequence). The ends lost 8 bases at V and 6 bases at J; junction bases unmatched: 9. This CDR3 has 13 amino acids. The CDR3 DNA reads as TGTGCCAGCCGATCCGGGACTAGGGGCGAGCAGTACTTC. Protein: CASRSGTRGEQYF.

Notes on this clonotype: A read error may produce the germline difference seen at one junction end. The chain joins TRBV7-2 to TRBJ1-1; D remains unclear. Germline CDR1 and CDR2: SGHTA and FQGNSA. The CDR3 covers 14 residues. CDR3 residues: CASSPAGASTEAFF. For the CDR3, the DNA is TGCGCCAGCAGCCCCGCGGGTGCGAGCACTGAAGCTTTCTTT.

Written as DNA, the CDR3 is TGCAGTGCTAGAGACTGGGCCGGGACTAGCAGTAACAATGAGCAGTTCTTC. Translation gives CSARDWAGTSSNNEQFF. V usage is TRBV20-1 and J usage is TRBJ2-1, with 9 bases lining up with TRBD2. This CDR3 is built from 17 residues. Looked up from germline, CDR1 is DFQATT and CDR2 is SNEGSKA (reference sequence). The V and J ends lost 0 bases and 5 bases, in that order; junction bases with no gene match: 11.

The chain joins TRBV6-1 to TRBJ2-1; TRBD2 is a possible D gene (6 bases). V was cut by 6 bases and J by 3 bases, with 12 bases left in between. There are 14 residues in the CDR3. From germline, CDR1 is MNHNS and CDR2 SASEGT. CDR3 coding DNA: TGTGCCAGCAGCGAGCGGCGGGGCTACAATGAGCAGTTCTTC. This sequence encodes CASSERRGYNEQFF.

CDR3 amino acids: CASSLALAGDAPADTQYF. The DNA of the CDR3 is TGTGCCAGCAGCTTAGCCCTAGCGGGAGATGCGCCGGCAGATACGCAGTATTTT. The chain combines TRBV11-3 with TRBJ2-3, with 10 positions matching TRBD2. Per germline, CDR1 SGHNT and CDR2 YENEEA. CDR3 length: 18 amino acids. Trimming took 1 base from V and 4 from J; bases not matched to a gene: 11.